The 8 T cell receptor beta chains below come from one sample, sequenced in a study of blood T cell repertoires in COVID-19. Repertoires were generated with immunoSEQ multiplex PCR, while TCRdb's copy carries only in-frame clones and drops some. This table has about 170,000 clones, roughly 93% appearing once. The sequencing input was peripheral blood. These receptors were obtained from a man aged 18 to 29 with COVID-19, enrolled during active disease.

The V and J genes are TRBV21-1 and TRBJ2-7; the D segment call TRBD1 is taken from the table without a DNA check. TRBV21-1 is listed as a pseudogene. The CDR3 covers 10 residues. CDR3 sequence: CASKGYEQYF. The DNA of the CDR3 is TGTGCCAGCAAGGGGTACGAGCAGTACTTC.

V and J are TRBV2 and TRBJ1-2, with D tentatively TRBD1 (5 bases). The CDR3 is made up of 15 amino acids. CDR1 is SNHLY, CDR2 FYNNEI, per germline. The V and J ends lost 1 base and 2 bases respectively, with 11 bases between them. Here the CDR3 DNA reads TGTGCCAGCAGTGAAGTCACAGGCGCCAACTATGGCTACACCTTC. Its protein product is CASSEVTGANYGYTF.

Only one count was recorded for this clone. This rearrangement joins TRBV7-2 to TRBJ1-1; no definite D call. This CDR3 region has 12 residues. Germline V lookup: CDR1 SGHTA, CDR2 FQGNSA. Trimming took 3 bases from V and 5 from J, leaving 7 bases between them. CDR3 protein: CASSFMETEAFF. Written as DNA, the CDR3 is TGTGCCAGCAGCTTTATGGAGACTGAAGCTTTCTTT.

The rearrangement joins TRBV10-3 to TRBJ1-1; tentative D call: TRBD1 (6 bases). The CDR3 consists of 12 residues. In germline, CDR1 is ENHRY, CDR2 SYGVKD. With 11 bases removed from V and 4 bases from J, the gap between germline ends came to 14 bases. CDR3: CAAQGRGTEAFF. In DNA form, the CDR3 reads TGTGCCGCACAGGGAAGGGGCACTGAAGCTTTCTTT.

The chain joins TRBV28 to TRBJ2-7; D call uncertain. This CDR3 comprises 12 residues. Germline V gives CDR1 MDHEN, CDR2 SYDVKM. Deletions cut 7 bases from V and 0 bases from J, with 7 bases between. In DNA form, the CDR3 reads TGTGCCAGCACCGGCGGCTCCTACGAGCAGTACTTC. Translated, it gives CASTGGSYEQYF.

The chain has TRBV6-2 or TRBV6-3 and TRBJ2-7; maybe TRBD1 (5 bases). From germline, CDR1 is MNHEY and CDR2 SVGEGT. This CDR3 has 15 amino acids. The V end lost 6 bases, the J end lost 0 bases, and 15 bases lay between the germline ends. The CDR3 DNA sequence: TGTGCCAGCAGCTATCCAGGGCTTAGCTCCTACGAGCAGTACTTC. Amino acids: CASSYPGLSSYEQYF.

This chain links TRBV27 with TRBJ1-3; D gene unclear. The CDR3 totals 15 residues. Germline-derived CDR1 and CDR2 are MNHEY and SMNVEV (reference sequence). V lost 3 bases to trimming and J lost 2 bases, with 11 bases between them. Here the CDR3 reads CASSFREPPGNTIYF. CDR3 DNA: TGTGCCAGCAGTTTCCGGGAACCGCCTGGAAACACCATATATTTT.

CDR3 nucleotides: TGTGCCAGCAAGACTAGCGGGAGGTGGTCCTACAATGAGCAGTTCTTC. Its translation is CASKTSGRWSYNEQFF. The chain links TRBV2 to TRBJ2-1, with TRBD2 matching 13 bases. V lost 7 bases to trimming and J lost 1 base; unmatched junction nucleotides: 4. Germline V CDR1 and CDR2: SNHLY, FYNNEI. The CDR3 has 16 amino acids.